What follows are 25 T cell receptor beta chains derived from one specimen sequenced in a study of human T cells and chemical hapten exposure. Time point given: pre-sensitization, week 0. Treatment reported: therapeutic diphenylcyclopropenone sensitization with weekly scalp DPC. TCRdb analysed the RACE reads with MiXCR anew, one entry per CDR3 protein. Of about 120,000 distinct CDR3 sequences in the sample, less than 15% were seen once. Sequencing was performed on whole blood, taken in connection with sensitization to the hapten diphenylcyclopropenone (DPC). These receptors all stem from a woman aged 18 to 35 with alopecia areata. Some clones in this sample may be carry-over from other donors' samples.

A few counts support this clonotype. The V gene is TRBV20-1, the J gene TRBJ1-6; TRBD1 matches at 7 bases. V lost 6 bases to trimming and J lost 4 bases; unmatched junction nucleotides: 12. Germline V gene lookup returns CDR1 DFQATT and CDR2 SNEGSKA (reference sequence). CDR3 length: 16 residues. The chain's CDR3 is CSAPEETGLYNSPLHF. The CDR3 DNA sequence: TGCAGTGCCCCTGAGGAGACAGGGCTTTATAATTCACCCCTCCACTTT.

The rearrangement uses TRBV19 and TRBJ2-1; D might be TRBD1 (5 bases). Between the trimmed V and J ends, which lost 2 bases and 5 bases, there was a span of 10 bases. The germline CDR1 and CDR2 sequences are LNHDA and SQIVND (reference sequence). This CDR3 comprises 14 residues. CDR3 protein: CASSIQGADNEQFF. The CDR3 nucleotides read TGTGCCAGTAGTATACAAGGGGCCGACAATGAGCAGTTCTTC.

The chain has TRBV7-6 and TRBJ2-2, with D tentatively TRBD1 or TRBD2 (6 bases each). V was trimmed by 1 base and J by 0 bases, leaving 15 bases between them. This CDR3 region has 18 residues. CDR1 is SGHVS and CDR2 is FNYEAQ in the germline V gene. CDR3 protein: CASSLVGGQFANTGELFF. CDR3 in DNA: TGTGCCAGCAGCTTAGTGGGGGGCCAGTTCGCGAACACCGGGGAGCTGTTTTTT.

V and J are TRBV14 and TRBJ1-5; D remains ambiguous. The ends were cut back, 1 base at V and 0 bases at J, with 10 bases in the middle. The CDR3 sequence is 16 residues long. Looked up from germline, CDR1 is SGHDN and CDR2 is FVKESK. CDR3 in DNA: TGTGCCAGCAGCCAAGTAACAGAACATAGCAATCAGCCCCAGCATTTT. Translated, it gives CASSQVTEHSNQPQHF.

This clonotype showed up many times. J is TRBJ1-4 and V is TRBV10-3; no reliable D call. Germline assignment: CDR1 ENHRY and CDR2 SYGVKD. The CDR3 is made up of 19 amino acids. Trimming pared 0 bases from V and 8 bases from J, leaving 25 bases between. CDR3 region: CAISESRLLPPDGREKLFF. In DNA form, the CDR3 reads TGTGCCATCAGTGAGTCGAGGCTCCTCCCCCCGGACGGCAGGGAAAAACTGTTTTTT.

This clonotype came up a few times. J is TRBJ1-6 and V is TRBV20-1; D is unclear. V lost 1 base, J lost 9 bases, and 16 bases lay in between. Germline values: CDR1 DFQATT, CDR2 SNEGSKA (reference sequence). The CDR3 has 15 amino acids. The CDR3 loop is CSARASEGGGSPLHF. The CDR3 DNA reads TGCAGTGCTAGAGCCTCGGAAGGCGGAGGTTCACCCCTCCACTTT.

This clonotype came up once. A much larger clone lies a single base off, so this may be a read error. The J gene is TRBJ2-3, the V gene TRBV29-1, with no clear D. Germline CDR1 is SQVTM and CDR2 is ANQGSEA. V dropped 7 bases and J dropped 3 bases, with 14 bases sitting between them. The CDR3 sequence is 13 residues long. DNA for the CDR3: TGCAGCGCTTTTGGAATCGGGACAGATACGCAGTATTTT. This encodes CSAFGIGTDTQYF.

J is TRBJ2-1 and V is TRBV20-1; D ambiguous. Germline V CDR1 and CDR2: DFQATT, SNEGSKA (reference sequence). This CDR3 region has 10 residues. V dropped 7 bases and J dropped 11 bases, with 12 bases sitting between them. CDR3 nucleotide sequence: TGCAGTGGGCATGAAGTCAAGCAGTTCTTC. Protein product: CSGHEVKQFF.

The chain employs TRBV19 and TRBJ1-5; TRBD1 is a possible D gene (6 bases). CDR3 length equals 14 residues. Trimming shortened V by 8 bases and J by 0 bases, and 11 bases separated the two germline ends. Germline lookup yields CDR1 LNHDA and CDR2 SQIVND (reference sequence). CDR3 residues: CASQDRYSNQPQHF. The CDR3 region has the DNA TGTGCCAGTCAGGACAGATATAGCAATCAGCCCCAGCATTTT.

Many counts were recorded for this clonotype. The chain joins TRBV6-2 or TRBV6-3 to TRBJ2-5; TRBD2 aligns across 7 bases. Trimming cost V 4 bases and J 4 bases; bases outside gene matches: 15. This CDR3 has 17 residues. Germline V gives CDR1 MNHEY, CDR2 SVGEGT. The CDR3 region is CASSWPPQAGAGETQYF. Here the CDR3 DNA reads TGTGCCAGCAGTTGGCCTCCTCAGGCGGGAGCCGGAGAGACCCAGTACTTC.

This clonotype was seen many times. V is TRBV5-1 and J is TRBJ2-5; no reliable D call. The V end was cut by 0 bases, the J end by 1 base, with 4 bases between. Per germline, CDR1 SGHRS and CDR2 YFSETQ. There are 13 residues in the CDR3. Here the CDR3 reads CASSLGVQETQYF. CDR3 nucleotide sequence: TGCGCCAGCAGCTTGGGGGTCCAAGAGACCCAGTACTTC. Full variable domain (rest looked up from reference TRBV5-1 and TRBJ2-5): KAGVTQTPRYLIKTRGQQVTLSCSPISGHRSVSWYQQTPGQGLQFLFEYFSETQRNKGNFPGRFSGRQFSNSRSEMNVSTLELGDSALYLCASSLGVQETQYFGPGTRLLVL.

As concerns this clonotype: A much larger clone sits a single nucleotide away, making a read error possible. V is TRBV20-1 and J is TRBJ2-4, with 8 bases lining up with TRBD2. Germline V gives CDR1 DFQATT, CDR2 SNEGSKA (reference sequence). This CDR3 is 13 amino acids long. The CDR3 sequence: CSASAGGRNIQNF. The CDR3 nucleotides are TGCAGTGCTAGTGCGGGGGGCAGGAACATTCAGAACTTC.

The V call is TRBV5-8, the J call TRBJ2-5; TRBD2 matches 13 bases. With V trimmed by 0 bases and J by 5 bases, 10 bases remained unmatched. This CDR3 spans 18 amino acids. CDR1 SGHTS and CDR2 YDEGEE come from the germline V gene. CDR3 coding DNA: TGTGCCAGCAGCTTGGGCCGACTAGCGGGGGGCCCCCAGGAGACCCAGTACTTC. Translating gives CASSLGRLAGGPQETQYF.

This clonotype was observed at least ten times. V is TRBV6-1 and J is TRBJ1-6; 11 bases agree with TRBD1. The germline V gene has CDR1 MNHNS and CDR2 SASEGT. The length of the CDR3 is 15 residues. V shed 6 bases and J 14 bases; nucleotides not matched to a gene: 12. This chain's CDR3 is CASRTNGQGAYALHF. CDR3 nucleotides: TGTGCCAGCAGAACAAACGGACAGGGGGCTTACGCCCTCCACTTT.

The chain combines TRBV4-3 with TRBJ1-4; D is unresolved. Per the germline V gene, CDR1 is LGHNA and CDR2 is YSLEER. This CDR3 is 20 amino acids long. Trimming pared 3 bases from V and 1 base from J, leaving 24 bases between. The CDR3 DNA is TGCGCCAGCAGCCATAGAATCGGAGGGCTGATAGGAGGAACTAATGAAAAACTGTTTTTT. As protein: CASSHRIGGLIGGTNEKLFF.

The chain employs TRBV20-1 and TRBJ2-3, with 16 bases matching TRBD2. Unmatched junction bases numbered 8, after V lost 6 bases and J lost 2 bases. CDR1 and CDR2 (germline): DFQATT, SNEGSKA (reference sequence). There are 17 residues in the CDR3. CDR3 sequence reads: CSAHSGTSGGATDTQYF. The CDR3 nucleotides are TGCAGTGCCCATTCCGGGACTAGCGGGGGGGCCACAGATACGCAGTATTTT.

This clonotype appeared a few times. The chain is built from TRBV3-1 and TRBJ1-5; D ambiguous. CDR1 and CDR2 from the germline V gene are LGHDT and YNNKEL (reference sequence). Deletions cut 3 bases from V and 5 bases from J, with 8 bases between. This CDR3 has 13 residues. The CDR3 sequence: CASSQTWDQPQHF. In DNA form, the CDR3 reads TGTGCCAGCAGCCAGACCTGGGATCAGCCCCAGCATTTT.

This clonotype was recorded a few times. The V gene is TRBV20-1, the J gene TRBJ2-1, with TRBD2 matching 10 bases. The V segment lost 2 bases and the J segment 5 bases; nucleotides outside the gene matches: 9. Germline V CDR1 and CDR2: DFQATT, SNEGSKA (reference sequence). CDR3 length: 16 residues. CDR3 region: CSARSSLAGGHNEQFF. Written as DNA, the CDR3 is TGCAGTGCTAGATCCTCCTTAGCGGGGGGACACAATGAGCAGTTCTTC.

This rearrangement joins TRBV7-2 to TRBJ2-5; D is possibly TRBD2 (5 bases). There are 14 residues in the CDR3. From germline, CDR1 is SGHTA and CDR2 FQGNSA. V shed 0 bases and J shed 2 bases, with 7 bases lying between them. The CDR3 region has the DNA TGTGCCAGCAGCTTAGCAACTAGGCAAGAGACCCAGTACTTC. It codes for CASSLATRQETQYF.

The rearrangement joins TRBV7-8 to TRBJ2-3; TRBD2 might be the D (5 bases). Germline V gives CDR1 SGHVS, CDR2 FQNEAQ. The V end was cut by 4 bases, the J end by 1 base, with 21 bases between. The length of the CDR3 is 18 residues. In nucleotides, the CDR3 is TGTGCCAGCAGCTCCCCTCTAGAGCCAGCGGCCGGCACAGATACGCAGTATTTT. Residues: CASSSPLEPAAGTDTQYF.

This clonotype turned up a few times. The genes are TRBV10-2 and TRBJ1-1; 7 bases are shared with TRBD1. The V and J ends lost 6 bases and 3 bases, in that order; junction bases with no gene match: 10. Per germline, CDR1 WSHSY and CDR2 SAAADI. The CDR3 contains 15 residues. This chain's CDR3 is CASRKLDRADTEAFF. The CDR3, as DNA: TGCGCCAGCAGAAAGTTAGACAGGGCGGACACTGAAGCTTTCTTT.

This rearrangement joins TRBV9 to TRBJ2-2; 7 nucleotides align to TRBD1. The CDR3 is made up of 17 amino acids. V lost 4 bases to trimming and J lost 0 bases; unmatched junction nucleotides: 9. The germline V gene encodes CDR1 SGDLS and CDR2 YYNGEE. CDR3 loop: CASSLTFRGSNTGELFF. The CDR3 nucleotides are TGTGCCAGCAGCCTAACTTTCAGGGGGTCGAACACCGGGGAGCTGTTTTTT. The full variable domain, its missing parts supplied by reference TRBV9 and TRBJ2-2, is DSGVTQTPKHLITATGQRVTLRCSPRSGDLSVYWYQQSLDQGLQFLIQYYNGEERAKGNILERFSAQQFPDLHSELNLSSLELGDSALYFCASSLTFRGSNTGELFFGEGSRLTVL.

The CDR3 sequence is CASSYSGTLKAFF. CDR3 DNA: TGTGCCAGCAGTTACTCCGGTACACTGAAAGCTTTCTTT. V gene TRBV6-2 or TRBV6-3 combines with J gene TRBJ1-1; D gene uncertain. CDR1 is MNHEY and CDR2 is SVGEGT in the germline V gene. V was pared by 0 bases and J by 9 bases, with 11 bases between. There are 13 residues in the CDR3.

This clonotype turned up a few times. The gene calls are TRBV27 and TRBJ2-5; tentatively, D is TRBD1 (6 bases). The CDR3 contains 13 residues. Germline assignment: CDR1 MNHEY and CDR2 SMNVEV (reference sequence). V lost 4 bases and J lost 1, with 7 bases in between. The CDR3 spells CASSWTAQETQYF. In DNA, the CDR3 is TGTGCCAGCAGTTGGACAGCCCAAGAGACCCAGTACTTC.

Ten or more counts support this clonotype. This chain uses TRBV20-1 with TRBJ1-5, with a tentative D call TRBD1 (6 bases). This CDR3 is 16 amino acids long. Trimming shortened V by 2 bases and J by 0 bases, and 14 bases separated the two germline ends. From germline, CDR1 is DFQATT and CDR2 SNEGSKA (reference sequence). The CDR3 sequence: CSARLAGQHSNQPQHF. CDR3 nucleotide sequence: TGCAGTGCTAGACTCGCCGGACAGCATAGCAATCAGCCCCAGCATTTT.